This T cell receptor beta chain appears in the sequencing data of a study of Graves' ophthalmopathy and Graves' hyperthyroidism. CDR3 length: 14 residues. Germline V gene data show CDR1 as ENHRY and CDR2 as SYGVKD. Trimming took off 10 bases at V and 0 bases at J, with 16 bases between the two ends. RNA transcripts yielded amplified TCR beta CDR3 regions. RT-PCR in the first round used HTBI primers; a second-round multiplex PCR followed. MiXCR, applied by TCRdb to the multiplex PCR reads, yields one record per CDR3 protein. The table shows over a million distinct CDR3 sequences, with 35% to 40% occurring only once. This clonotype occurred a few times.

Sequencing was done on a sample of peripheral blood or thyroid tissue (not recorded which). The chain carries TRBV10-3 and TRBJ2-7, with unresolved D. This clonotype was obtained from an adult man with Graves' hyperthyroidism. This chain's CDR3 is CASRVRTSSYEQYF. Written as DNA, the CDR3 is TGTGCCAGCCGTGTAAGGACGAGCTCCTACGAGCAGTACTTC.